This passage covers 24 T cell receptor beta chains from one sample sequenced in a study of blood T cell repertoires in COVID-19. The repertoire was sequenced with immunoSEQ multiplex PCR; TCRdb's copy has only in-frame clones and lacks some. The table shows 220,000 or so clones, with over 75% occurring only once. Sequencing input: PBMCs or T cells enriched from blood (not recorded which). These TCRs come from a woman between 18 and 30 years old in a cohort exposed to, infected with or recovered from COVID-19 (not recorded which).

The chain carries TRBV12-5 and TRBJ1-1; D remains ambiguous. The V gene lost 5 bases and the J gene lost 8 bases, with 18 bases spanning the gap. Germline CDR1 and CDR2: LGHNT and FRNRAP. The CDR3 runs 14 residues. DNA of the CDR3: TGTGCTAGTGGTCAACAGCCAGCCCCCAACGAAGCTTTCTTT. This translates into CASGQQPAPNEAFF.

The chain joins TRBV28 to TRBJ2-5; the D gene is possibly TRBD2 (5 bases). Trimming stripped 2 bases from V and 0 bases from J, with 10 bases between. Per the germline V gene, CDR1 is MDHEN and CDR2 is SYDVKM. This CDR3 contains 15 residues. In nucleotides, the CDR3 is TGTGCCAGCAGTTTAGGTCGGGGATACCAAGAGACCCAGTACTTC. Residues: CASSLGRGYQETQYF.

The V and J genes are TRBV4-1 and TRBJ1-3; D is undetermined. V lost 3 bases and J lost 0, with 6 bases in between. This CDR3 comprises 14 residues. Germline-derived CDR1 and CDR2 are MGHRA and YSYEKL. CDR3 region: CASSQGLSGNTIYF. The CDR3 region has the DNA TGCGCCAGCAGCCAGGGCCTCTCTGGAAACACCATATATTTT.

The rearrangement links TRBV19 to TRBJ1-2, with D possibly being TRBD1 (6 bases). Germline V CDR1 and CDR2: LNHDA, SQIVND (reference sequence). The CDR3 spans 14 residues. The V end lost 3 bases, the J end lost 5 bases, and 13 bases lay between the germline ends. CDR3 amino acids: CASSITGKEYGYTF. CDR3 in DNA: TGTGCCAGTAGTATTACAGGGAAGGAATATGGCTACACCTTC.

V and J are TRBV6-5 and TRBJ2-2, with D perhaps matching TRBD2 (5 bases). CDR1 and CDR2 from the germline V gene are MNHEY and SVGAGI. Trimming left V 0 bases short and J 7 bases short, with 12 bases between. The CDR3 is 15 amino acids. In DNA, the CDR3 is TGTGCCAGCAGTTACTCGACGGCCGGGAACGGGGAGCTGTTTTTT. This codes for CASSYSTAGNGELFF.

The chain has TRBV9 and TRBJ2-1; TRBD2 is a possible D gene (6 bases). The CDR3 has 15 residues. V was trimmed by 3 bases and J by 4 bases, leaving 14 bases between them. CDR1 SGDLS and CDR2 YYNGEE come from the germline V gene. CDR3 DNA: TGTGCCAGCAGCGCCCAGGGTGGAGGGTACAATGAGCAGTTCTTC. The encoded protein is CASSAQGGGYNEQFF.

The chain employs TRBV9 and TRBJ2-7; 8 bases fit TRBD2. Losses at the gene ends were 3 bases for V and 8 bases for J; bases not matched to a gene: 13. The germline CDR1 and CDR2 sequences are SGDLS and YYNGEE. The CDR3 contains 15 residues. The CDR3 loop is CASSEPGLGDEKQYF. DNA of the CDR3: TGTGCCAGCAGCGAGCCGGGACTAGGGGATGAAAAGCAGTACTTC.

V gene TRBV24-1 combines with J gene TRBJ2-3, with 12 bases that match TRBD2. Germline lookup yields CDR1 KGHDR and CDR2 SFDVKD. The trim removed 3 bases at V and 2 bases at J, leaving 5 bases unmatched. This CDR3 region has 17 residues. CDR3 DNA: TGTGCCACCAGTGATGAACTAGCGGGGGGAACCACAGATACGCAGTATTTT. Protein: CATSDELAGGTTDTQYF.

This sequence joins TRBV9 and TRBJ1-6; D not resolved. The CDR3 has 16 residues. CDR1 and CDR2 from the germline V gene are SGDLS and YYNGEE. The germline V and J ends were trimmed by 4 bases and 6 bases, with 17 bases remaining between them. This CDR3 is CASSSMGPTVNSPLHF. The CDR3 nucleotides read TGTGCCAGCAGCTCCATGGGCCCAACGGTTAATTCACCCCTCCACTTT. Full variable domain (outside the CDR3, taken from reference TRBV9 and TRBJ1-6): DSGVTQTPKHLITATGQRVTLRCSPRSGDLSVYWYQQSLDQGLQFLIQYYNGEERAKGNILERFSAQQFPDLHSELNLSSLELGDSALYFCASSSMGPTVNSPLHFGNGTRLTVT.

The CDR3 loop reads CASSLMGTRYEQYF. CDR3 DNA: TGTGCCAGCAGCTTAATGGGGACTAGGTACGAGCAGTACTTC. The chain recombines TRBV7-2 with TRBJ2-7; 8 positions match TRBD2. The junction had 4 bases not matched to a gene; V was cut back by 2 bases and J by 4 bases. This CDR3 comprises 14 residues. The germline CDR1 and CDR2 sequences are SGHTA and FQGNSA.

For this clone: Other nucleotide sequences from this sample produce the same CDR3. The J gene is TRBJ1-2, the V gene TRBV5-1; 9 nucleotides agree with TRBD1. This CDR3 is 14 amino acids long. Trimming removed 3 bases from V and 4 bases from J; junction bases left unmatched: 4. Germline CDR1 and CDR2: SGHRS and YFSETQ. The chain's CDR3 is CASSSTGGGYGYTF. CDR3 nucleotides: TGCGCCAGCAGCTCGACAGGGGGAGGCTATGGCTACACCTTC.

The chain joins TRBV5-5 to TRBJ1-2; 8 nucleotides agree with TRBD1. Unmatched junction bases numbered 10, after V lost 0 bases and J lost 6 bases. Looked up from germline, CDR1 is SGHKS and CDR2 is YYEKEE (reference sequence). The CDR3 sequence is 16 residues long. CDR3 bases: TGTGCCAGCAGCTTGGCGCCCCCGACAGGGGAGGATGGCTACACCTTC. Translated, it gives CASSLAPPTGEDGYTF.

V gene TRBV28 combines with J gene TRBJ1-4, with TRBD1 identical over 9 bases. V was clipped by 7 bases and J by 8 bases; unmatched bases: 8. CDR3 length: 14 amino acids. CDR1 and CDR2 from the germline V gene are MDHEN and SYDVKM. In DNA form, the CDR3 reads TGTGCCAGCAAACTACAGGGGGCAGGAGAAAAACTGTTTTTT. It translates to CASKLQGAGEKLFF.

The DNA of the CDR3 is TGTGCCAGTAGCCCGGGACTAGCGAACAATGAGCAGTTCTTC. It yields the protein CASSPGLANNEQFF. This chain uses TRBV19 with TRBJ2-1, with 10 bases matching TRBD2. Trimming at V came to 6 bases and at J to 5 bases, leaving 4 bases not matched to a gene. The length of the CDR3 is 14 residues. Germline CDR1 reads LNHDA; CDR2 reads SQIVND (reference sequence).

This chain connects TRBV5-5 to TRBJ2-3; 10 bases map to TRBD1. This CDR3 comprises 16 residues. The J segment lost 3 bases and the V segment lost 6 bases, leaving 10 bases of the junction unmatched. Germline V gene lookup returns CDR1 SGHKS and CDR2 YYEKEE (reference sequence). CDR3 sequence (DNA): TGTGCCAGCACCACCGGGACAGGGGTGGGGACAGATACGCAGTATTTT. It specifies CASTTGTGVGTDTQYF. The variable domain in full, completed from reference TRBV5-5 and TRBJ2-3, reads DAGVTQSPTHLIKTRGQQVTLRCSPISGHKSVSWYQQVLGQGPQFIFQYYEKEERGRGNFPDRFSARQFPNYSSELNVNALLLGDSALYLCASTTGTGVGTDTQYFGPGTRLTVL.

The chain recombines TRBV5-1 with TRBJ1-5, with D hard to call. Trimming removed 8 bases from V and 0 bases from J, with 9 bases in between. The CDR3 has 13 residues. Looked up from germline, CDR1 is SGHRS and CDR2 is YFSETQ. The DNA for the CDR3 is TGCGCCAGGGGAGACAATAGCAATCAGCCCCAGCATTTT. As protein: CARGDNSNQPQHF. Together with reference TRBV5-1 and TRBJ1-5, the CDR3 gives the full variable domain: KAGVTQTPRYLIKTRGQQVTLSCSPISGHRSVSWYQQTPGQGLQFLFEYFSETQRNKGNFPGRFSGRQFSNSRSEMNVSTLELGDSALYLCARGDNSNQPQHFGDGTRLSIL.

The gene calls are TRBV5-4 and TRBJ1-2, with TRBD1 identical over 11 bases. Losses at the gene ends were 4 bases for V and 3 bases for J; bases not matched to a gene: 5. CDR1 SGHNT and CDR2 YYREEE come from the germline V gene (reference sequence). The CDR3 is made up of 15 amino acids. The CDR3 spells CASSEDRGQDYGYTF. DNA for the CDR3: TGTGCCAGCAGCGAGGACAGGGGGCAGGACTATGGCTACACCTTC.

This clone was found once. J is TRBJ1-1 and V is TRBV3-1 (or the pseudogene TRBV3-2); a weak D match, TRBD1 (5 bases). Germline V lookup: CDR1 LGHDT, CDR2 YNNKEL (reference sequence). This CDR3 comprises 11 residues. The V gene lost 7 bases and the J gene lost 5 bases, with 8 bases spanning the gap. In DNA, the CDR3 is TGTGCCAGCACCCGGGGGACTGAAGCTTTCTTT. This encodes CASTRGTEAFF.

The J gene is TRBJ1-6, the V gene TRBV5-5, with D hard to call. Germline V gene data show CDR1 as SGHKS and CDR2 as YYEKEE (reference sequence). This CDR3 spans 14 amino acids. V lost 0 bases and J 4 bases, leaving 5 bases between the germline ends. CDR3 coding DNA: TGTGCCAGCAGCTTGGGGCGGTATAATTCACCCCTCCACTTT. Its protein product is CASSLGRYNSPLHF.

The DNA for the CDR3 is TGTGCCAGCAGTTTCTCCATCGGGGGGGCGGACATTCAGTACTTC. Residues: CASSFSIGGADIQYF. The chain recombines TRBV2 with TRBJ2-4; 8 bases line up with TRBD2. The CDR3 extends over 15 amino acids. The ends lost 5 bases at V and 8 bases at J; junction bases unmatched: 11. Germline CDR1 and CDR2: SNHLY and FYNNEI.

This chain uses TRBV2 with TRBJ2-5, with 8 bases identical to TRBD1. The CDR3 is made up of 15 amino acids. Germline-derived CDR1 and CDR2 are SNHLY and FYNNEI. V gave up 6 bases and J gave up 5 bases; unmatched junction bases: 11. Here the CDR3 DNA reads TGTGCCAGCAGGACGGGACAGGTTACGAGGGAGACCCAGTACTTC. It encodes CASRTGQVTRETQYF.

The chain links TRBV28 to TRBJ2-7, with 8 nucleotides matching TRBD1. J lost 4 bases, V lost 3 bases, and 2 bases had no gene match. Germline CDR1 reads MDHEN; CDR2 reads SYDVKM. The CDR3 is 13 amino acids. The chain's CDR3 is CASSLNRGYEQYF. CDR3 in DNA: TGTGCCAGCAGTTTGAACAGGGGGTACGAGCAGTACTTC. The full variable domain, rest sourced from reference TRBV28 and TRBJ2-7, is DVKVTQSSRYLVKRTGEKVFLECVQDMDHENMFWYRQDPGLGLRLIYFSYDVKMKEKGDIPEGYSVSREKKERFSLILESASTNQTSMYLCASSLNRGYEQYFGPGTRLTVT.

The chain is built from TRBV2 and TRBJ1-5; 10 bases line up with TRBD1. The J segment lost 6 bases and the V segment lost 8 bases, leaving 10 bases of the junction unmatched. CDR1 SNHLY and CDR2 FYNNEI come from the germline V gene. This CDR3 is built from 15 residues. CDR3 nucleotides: TGTGCCAGCGCACGGGACAGGGGTTCAGGTCAGCCCCAGCATTTT. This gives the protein CASARDRGSGQPQHF. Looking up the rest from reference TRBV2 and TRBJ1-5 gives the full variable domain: EPEVTQTPSHQVTQMGQEVILRCVPISNHLYFYWYRQILGQKVEFLVSFYNNEISEKSEIFDDQFSVERPDGSNFTLKIRSTKLEDSAMYFCASARDRGSGQPQHFGDGTRLSIL.

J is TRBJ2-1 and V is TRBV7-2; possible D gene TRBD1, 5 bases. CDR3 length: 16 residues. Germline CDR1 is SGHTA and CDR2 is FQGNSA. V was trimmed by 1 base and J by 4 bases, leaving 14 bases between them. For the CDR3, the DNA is TGTGCCAGCAGCTTAGAGGGCGGACAAGTATACAATGAGCAGTTCTTC. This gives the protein CASSLEGGQVYNEQFF.